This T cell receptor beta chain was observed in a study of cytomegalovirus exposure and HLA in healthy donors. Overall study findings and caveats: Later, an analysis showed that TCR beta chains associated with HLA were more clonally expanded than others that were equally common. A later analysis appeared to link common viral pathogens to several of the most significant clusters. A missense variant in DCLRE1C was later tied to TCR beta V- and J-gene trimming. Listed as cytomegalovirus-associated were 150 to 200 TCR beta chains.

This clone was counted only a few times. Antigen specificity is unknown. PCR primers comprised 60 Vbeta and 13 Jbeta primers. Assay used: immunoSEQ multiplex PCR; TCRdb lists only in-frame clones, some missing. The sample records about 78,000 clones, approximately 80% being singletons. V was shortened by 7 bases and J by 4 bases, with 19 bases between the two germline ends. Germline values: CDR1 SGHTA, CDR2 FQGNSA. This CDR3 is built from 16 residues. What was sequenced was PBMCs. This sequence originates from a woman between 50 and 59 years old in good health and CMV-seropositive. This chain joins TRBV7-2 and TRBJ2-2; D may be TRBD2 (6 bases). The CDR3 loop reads CASTYFAGKVTGELFF. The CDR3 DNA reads TGTGCCAGCACCTACTTTGCGGGAAAGGTCACCGGGGAGCTGTTTTTT.